This T cell receptor (beta chain) is from a study of T cell responses to AZD1222 COVID-19 vaccine. Findings of the study overall: Clonal diversity was possibly underestimated, and the donors were mostly white British, with more females.

The CDR3 is 15 amino acids. V lost 1 base, J lost 3 bases, and 2 bases stayed unmatched. Germline-derived CDR1 and CDR2 are MGHDK and SYGVNS. In regard to this clone: Its antigen is as yet unknown.

The assay was immunoSEQ multiplex PCR, and TCRdb's table has in-frame clones only and misses some. The sample yields about 140,000 clones, 90% seen once. This chain uses TRBV25-1 with TRBJ2-7; 11 nucleotides align to TRBD1. This specimen was peripheral blood, taken on day 0 of AZD1222 vaccination. The TCR sequence derives from an adult in good health. The CDR3 sequence: CASSEFGTGGYEQYF. Here the CDR3 DNA reads TGTGCCAGCAGTGAATTCGGGACAGGGGGCTACGAGCAGTACTTC.